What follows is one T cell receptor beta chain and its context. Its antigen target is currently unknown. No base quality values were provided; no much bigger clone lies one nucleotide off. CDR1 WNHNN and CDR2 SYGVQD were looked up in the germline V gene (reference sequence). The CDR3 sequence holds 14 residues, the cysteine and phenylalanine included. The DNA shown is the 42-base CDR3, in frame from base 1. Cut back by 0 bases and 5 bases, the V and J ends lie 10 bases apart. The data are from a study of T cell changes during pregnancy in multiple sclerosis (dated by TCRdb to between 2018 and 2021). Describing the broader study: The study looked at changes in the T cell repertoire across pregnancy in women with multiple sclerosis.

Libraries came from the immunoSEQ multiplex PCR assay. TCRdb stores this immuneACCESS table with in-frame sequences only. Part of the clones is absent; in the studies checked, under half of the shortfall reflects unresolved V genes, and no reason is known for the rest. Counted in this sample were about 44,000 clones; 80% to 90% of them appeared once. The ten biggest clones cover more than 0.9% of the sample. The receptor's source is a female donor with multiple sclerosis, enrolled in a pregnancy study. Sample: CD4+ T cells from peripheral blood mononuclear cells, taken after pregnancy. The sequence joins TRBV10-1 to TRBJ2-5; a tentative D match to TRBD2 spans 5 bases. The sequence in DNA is TGCGCCAGCAGTGAGTCGATCCGGGGTGAGACCCAGTACTTC. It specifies CASSESIRGETQYF.